This TCR beta chain came from a study of cytotoxic CD8 clonotypes in ibrutinib-treated CLL. Study-wide findings and caveats: An increase in clonality occurred at ibrutinib response, followed by a return toward baseline at progression. Sampling times differed between sustained-remission and progressing patients.

In this sample, this clone turned up once. Its target is unknown. Sequencing used immunoSEQ multiplex PCR; TCRdb keeps in-frame clones, though not all of them. This sample yields roughly 28,000 clones, of which roughly 60% are seen a single time; around 15% belongs to the top ten. CDR3 length equals 15 residues. The starting material was PBMCs, obtained before ibrutinib treatment. The source of this sequence is a human donor with chronic lymphocytic leukemia. The rearrangement joins TRBV1 to TRBJ2-3; the table gives TRBD1 as D, unverified against the DNA. TRBV1 is termed a pseudogene. Here the CDR3 reads CTSSQDSHDTDTQYF. As DNA, the CDR3 is TGCACCAGCAGCCAAGATTCACACGACACAGATACGCAGTATTTT.